Described below is a single T cell receptor beta chain sequence and its context. Its antigen is not known. The record originates from a study of cytomegalovirus exposure and HLA in healthy donors. The PCR was carried out with 60 Vbeta primers and 13 Jbeta primers. This table comes from immunoSEQ multiplex PCR, and its TCRdb copy is limited to in-frame clones, with some not included. This sample yields 90,000 to 150,000 clones, of which about three quarters are seen a single time; 2.5% to 3.5% belongs to the top ten. Regarding the study as a whole: A reported reduction in N-insertions relative to the roughly 700-donor mean was seen in an Asian-associated ancestry cluster in a later analysis.

Germline CDR1 and CDR2: MNHEY and SMNVEV (reference sequence). Trimming removed 3 bases at V and 4 bases at J, with 12 bases between. This CDR3 is built from 14 residues. This receptor was obtained from a woman between 25 and 40 years old in good health and CMV-seropositive. This sequence joins TRBV27 and TRBJ1-1; maybe TRBD1 (5 bases). The sequencing sample was made of PBMCs. The CDR3 spells CASSFGGGTTEAFF. CDR3 nucleotides: TGTGCCAGCAGTTTTGGGGGAGGGACCACTGAAGCTTTCTTT.